This TCR beta chain appears in the sequencing data of a study of blood T cell repertoires in COVID-19 (TCRdb year 2020). Background on the whole study: Collaborator samples came from the United States, Italy and Spain and covered acute and convalescent phases of COVID-19. The material from the prospective study consisted of cDNA or gDNA derived from T cells, B-cell-depleted T cells, or PBMCs. Deeply sampled blood TCRbeta repertoires from subjects exposed to, actively infected with, or recovered from COVID-19 were included in the dataset. The repertoires were released in a freely available public database intended as a resource for research on the immune response to SARS-CoV-2. The samples were drawn from the first 160 participants of the ongoing ImmuneRACE study and from under 1,500 subjects provided by 6 global collaborators. Nearly every sample came with metadata listing a de-identified subject ID, COVID-19 status, age in years and sex. HLA class I and class II types, where available, came from metadata supplied by the sample provider rather than from assay-based typing.

TCRbeta CDR3 regions were amplified from genomic DNA using the immunoSEQ Assay, a bias-controlled multiplex PCR. The study's processing was this. Within the assay, amplification of reference gene primers was used to estimate how many nucleated cells each sample contained. To quantify the absolute abundance of each unique TCRbeta CDR3 rearrangement, sequence reads were collapsed and filtered. Productive Simpson clonality was computed per sample as the square root of Simpson's diversity index over productive rearrangements. TCRdb stores this immuneACCESS table with in-frame sequences only. Part of the clones is absent; in the studies checked, under half of the shortfall reflects unresolved V genes, and no reason is known for the rest. Clonal size and the V and J genes are those of that table, whereas D and trimming came from the DNA. This sample lists 150,000 or so clones; roughly 77% were detected once. The top ten hold roughly 5.2% of the sample.

Remarks on this clone: No antigen is known for it. The record has no base qualities; no much larger clone is one base away.

The CDR3 goes from the cysteine to the phenylalanine over 16 residues. Only CDR3 DNA is held: 48 bases, read in frame from base 1. From a lookup of the germline V gene, CDR1 and CDR2 are ENHRY and SYGVKD. V and J are truncated by 0 bases and 0 bases respectively, leaving an intervening sequence of 6 bases. Summary of the overall study and its limitations: The quantity of clinical and demographic metadata differed by source and by participant and was supplied without curation.

One collaborating source in Seattle enrolled patients during active infection and followed them longitudinally through the course of disease. Each collaborating institution followed its own protocols to collect whole blood in K2EDTA tubes. Collaborator samples were shipped for TCRbeta analysis as frozen whole blood, isolated PBMCs, or DNA extracted from either sample type. Sequencing was carried out using peripheral blood. This receptor was taken from a woman aged 70-85 years with COVID-19, enrolled during active disease. The chain is encoded by TRBV10-3 joined to TRBJ1-6, with the D gene not clear enough to name. The CDR3 in this case is CAISESSSSYNSPLHF. The DNA sequence is TGTGCCATCAGTGAGTCGTCTAGCTCCTATAATTCACCCCTCCACTTT.